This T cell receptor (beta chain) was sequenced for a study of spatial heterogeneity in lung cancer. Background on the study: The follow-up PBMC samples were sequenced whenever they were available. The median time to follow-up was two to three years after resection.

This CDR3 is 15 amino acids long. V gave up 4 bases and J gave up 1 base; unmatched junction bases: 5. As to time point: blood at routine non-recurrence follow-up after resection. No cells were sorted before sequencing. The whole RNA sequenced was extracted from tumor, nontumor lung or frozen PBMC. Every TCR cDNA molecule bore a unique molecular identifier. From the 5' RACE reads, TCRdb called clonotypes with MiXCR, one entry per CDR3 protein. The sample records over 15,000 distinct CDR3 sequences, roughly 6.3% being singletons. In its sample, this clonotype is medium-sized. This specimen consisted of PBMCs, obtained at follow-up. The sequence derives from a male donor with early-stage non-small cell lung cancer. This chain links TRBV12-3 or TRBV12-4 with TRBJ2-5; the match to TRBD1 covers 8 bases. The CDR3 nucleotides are TGTGCCAGCAGTTATGACAGGGGACCCCAAGAGACCCAGTACTTC. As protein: CASSYDRGPQETQYF.